The next 2 T cell receptor beta chains were all read from a single sample in a study of response to subunit inactivated influenza vaccine. TCRdb re-called the RT-PCR reads with MiXCR, one entry per CDR3 protein. This sample yields some 850,000 distinct CDR3 sequences, of which 18% are seen a single time; about a tenth belongs to the top ten. The source was PBMCs from blood, collected around 5 days after vaccination. These receptors all come from a man aged 50-59 years who received an inactivated influenza vaccine.

The chain joins TRBV6-2 or TRBV6-3 to TRBJ2-7; D may be TRBD2 (5 bases). CDR3 length: 17 residues. V lost 4 bases and J 0 bases, leaving 19 bases between the germline ends. In germline, CDR1 is MNHEY, CDR2 SVGEGT. The CDR3 nucleotides read TGTGCCAGCAGTTTCCCCCGGGGTCGGATGAACTCCTACGAGCAGTACTTC. It encodes CASSFPRGRMNSYEQYF.

J is TRBJ1-4 and V is TRBV2, with TRBD1 identical over 7 bases. The CDR3 is 16 residues long. Germline V gene data show CDR1 as SNHLY and CDR2 as FYNNEI. Trimming cost V 6 bases and J 0 bases; bases outside gene matches: 7. The DNA for the CDR3 is TGTGCCAGCAGCTGGAGGGACAGAACAACTAATGAAAAACTGTTTTTT. As protein: CASSWRDRTTNEKLFF.